This TCR beta chain was sequenced during a study of T cell repertoires in cytomegalovirus infection. Points from the study as a whole: Pooled public TCR beta family frequency picked out CMV carriers with the relevant HLA.

The CDR3 has 18 amino acids. With 4 bases clipped from V and 4 bases from J, the junction kept 16 bases outside the gene matches. CDR1 is MNHNY, CDR2 SVGAGI, per germline (reference sequence). MiXCR was run by TCRdb on the reads, yielding one entry per CDR3 protein. The sample has about 920,000 distinct CDR3 sequences, around 29% seen once. This clonotype appeared once. What it binds is not known. The sample here was cultured CD8+ T cells from PBMCs, taken from culture after CMV antigen stimulation. This clonotype originated in a human donor in good health (CMV status not recorded). Some clones in this sample may be carry-over from other donors' samples. The chain has TRBV6-6 and TRBJ1-2; 9 nucleotides line up with TRBD1. In DNA form, the CDR3 reads TGTGCCAGCAGTTCTTACCGGGACAGGGAAGGGGGCGGCTATGGCTACACCTTC. It translates to CASSSYRDREGGGYGYTF.